A single sample is the source of the 5 T cell receptor beta chains below, sequenced in a study of post-analysis software for immune sequencing data. Overall study findings and caveats: With TRBV5-6, TRBV5-1 and TRBV20-1 included, about five TRBV segments were more frequent in patients than in controls.

The TCR beta cDNA libraries contained unique molecular identifiers. TCRdb fed the PCR reads into MiXCR, producing one record per CDR3 protein. The sample records roughly 400,000 distinct CDR3 sequences, 30% to 45% being singletons. These receptors lack a known antigen. Sequenced sample: blood. These receptors came from a girl aged 2-10 years with multiple sclerosis.

The chain carries TRBV5-1 and TRBJ2-7, with D possibly matching TRBD2 (6 bases). The germline V gene encodes CDR1 SGHRS and CDR2 YFSETQ. V lost 2 bases and J lost 3, with 15 bases in between. The CDR3 runs 15 residues. The CDR3 DNA reads as TGCGCCAGCAGCTTACGGGGAGGCGACTACTACGAGCAGTACTTC. It encodes CASSLRGGDYYEQYF.

This clonotype was detected a few times. CDR3 nucleotides: TGCAGTGCTGGGAGTAGTACGGCTCTCTCCTACGAGCAGTACTTC. Protein product: CSAGSSTALSYEQYF. The chain recombines TRBV20-1 with TRBJ2-7; the D gene is possibly TRBD2 (5 bases). From germline, CDR1 is DFQATT and CDR2 SNEGSKA (reference sequence). Trimming pared 5 bases from V and 0 bases from J, leaving 17 bases between. The CDR3 is made up of 15 amino acids.

This clonotype was seen repeatedly, ten times or more. This rearrangement joins TRBV29-1 to TRBJ2-7; perhaps TRBD2 as D (7 bases). Germline V gene lookup returns CDR1 SQVTM and CDR2 ANQGSEA. V shed 4 bases and J shed 3 bases, with 16 bases lying between them. The CDR3 runs to 14 residues. The CDR3 loop is CSVAWGGPLYEQYF. The CDR3 DNA follows: TGCAGCGTTGCATGGGGGGGCCCCCTCTACGAGCAGTACTTC.

This chain links TRBV4-1 with TRBJ2-3, with TRBD2 matching over 9 bases. The trim removed 1 base at V and 3 bases at J, leaving 5 bases unmatched. The CDR3 totals 16 residues. The germline CDR1 and CDR2 sequences are MGHRA and YSYEKL. The CDR3 loop is CASSQAPAGGTDTQYF. Written as DNA, the CDR3 is TGCGCCAGCAGCCAAGCGCCAGCGGGGGGAACAGATACGCAGTATTTT.

This clonotype was found a few times. CDR3 sequence: CSVSGVGDKFF. The CDR3 coding sequence is TGCAGCGTTAGTGGGGTGGGCGATAAGTTCTTC. The rearrangement uses TRBV29-1 and TRBJ2-1, with no clear D. CDR1 is SQVTM, CDR2 ANQGSEA, per germline. The CDR3 sequence is 11 residues long. Between the trimmed V and J ends, which lost 5 bases and 14 bases, there was a span of 16 bases.